Shown below are 22 T cell receptor beta chains from a single sample sequenced in a study of cytomegalovirus exposure and HLA in healthy donors. The PCR was carried out with 60 Vbeta primers and 13 Jbeta primers. Assay: immunoSEQ multiplex PCR; the TCRdb copy retains only in-frame clones and omits some. This sample's table reports roughly 120,000 clones. Material: PBMCs. The receptors derive from a man between 18 and 35 years old in good health and CMV-seronegative.

The chain combines TRBV7-9 with TRBJ2-2; D remains ambiguous. This CDR3 comprises 15 residues. The V end was cut by 4 bases, the J end by 1 base, with 10 bases between. Germline loops: CDR1 SEHNR, CDR2 FQNEAQ (reference sequence). Here the CDR3 reads CASSSNNRNTGELFF. The CDR3 DNA follows: TGTGCCAGCAGCTCAAACAACAGGAACACCGGGGAGCTGTTTTTT.

The chain links TRBV18 to TRBJ1-1, with D possibly matching TRBD1 (5 bases). The CDR3 totals 15 residues. The V gene's germline CDR1 is KGHSH and CDR2 LQKENI. V lost 3 bases and J lost 0, with 11 bases in between. Here the CDR3 reads CASSPLPQVNTEAFF. CDR3 in DNA: TGTGCCAGCTCACCGTTACCACAGGTGAACACTGAAGCTTTCTTT. The whole variable domain, remainder taken from reference TRBV18 and TRBJ1-1, is NAGVMQNPRHLVRRRGQEARLRCSPMKGHSHVYWYRQLPEEGLKFMVYLQKENIIDESGMPKERFSAEFPKEGPSILRIQQVVRGDSAAYFCASSPLPQVNTEAFFGQGTRLTVV.

V and J are TRBV28 and TRBJ1-5, with D possibly matching TRBD1 (5 bases). In germline, CDR1 is MDHEN, CDR2 SYDVKM. V gave up 5 bases and J gave up 1 base, with 12 bases separating them. The CDR3 covers 15 residues. The CDR3 loop reads CASSPPGISNQPQHF. The CDR3 coding sequence is TGTGCCAGCAGTCCCCCAGGGATCAGCAATCAGCCCCAGCATTTT.

A note on this clone: Other DNA sequences in the sample encode the same CDR3. V and J are TRBV18 and TRBJ2-2; D unclear. Germline-derived CDR1 and CDR2 are KGHSH and LQKENI. The CDR3 consists of 15 residues. The V end was cut by 6 bases, the J end by 1 base, with 12 bases between. The CDR3 nucleotides are TGTGCCAGCTCCCCCCTGTTATTGAACACCGGGGAGCTGTTTTTT. Its protein product is CASSPLLLNTGELFF.

The chain joins TRBV5-1 to TRBJ2-1; 7 bases are shared with TRBD1. With V trimmed by 2 bases and J by 2 bases, 7 bases remained unmatched. The germline CDR1 and CDR2 sequences are SGHRS and YFSETQ. This CDR3 is 16 amino acids long. CDR3 nucleotide sequence: TGCGCCAGCAGCTTTGACACGGGACAGACCTACAATGAGCAGTTCTTC. It translates to CASSFDTGQTYNEQFF.

J is TRBJ2-5 and V is TRBV5-8; 10 positions match TRBD2. The germline V gene encodes CDR1 SGHTS and CDR2 YDEGEE. This CDR3 is built from 16 residues. The V and J ends lost 4 bases and 1 base, in that order; junction bases with no gene match: 7. CDR3 residues: CASSPHWTSGQETQYF. The CDR3 DNA is TGTGCCAGCAGCCCGCACTGGACTAGCGGCCAAGAGACCCAGTACTTC. Supplemented by reference TRBV5-8 and TRBJ2-5, the full variable domain reads EAGVTQSPTHLIKTRGQQATLRCSPISGHTSVYWYQQALGLGLQFLLWYDEGEERNRGNFPPRFSGRQFPNYSSELNVNALELEDSALYLCASSPHWTSGQETQYFGPGTRLLVL.

This rearrangement joins TRBV28 to TRBJ2-7, with D possibly being TRBD2 (6 bases). Looked up from germline, CDR1 is MDHEN and CDR2 is SYDVKM. The CDR3 has 15 amino acids. Trimming took 7 bases from V and 2 from J, leaving 18 bases between them. The CDR3 sequence is CASTAGGRLPYEQYF. The CDR3 DNA sequence: TGTGCCAGCACCGCCGGAGGGAGGTTGCCCTACGAGCAGTACTTC. Filled out from reference TRBV28 and TRBJ2-7, the complete variable domain reads DVKVTQSSRYLVKRTGEKVFLECVQDMDHENMFWYRQDPGLGLRLIYFSYDVKMKEKGDIPEGYSVSREKKERFSLILESASTNQTSMYLCASTAGGRLPYEQYFGPGTRLTVT.

The rearrangement joins TRBV7-9 to TRBJ2-1, with 7 bases aligning to TRBD2. Per the germline V gene, CDR1 is SEHNR and CDR2 is FQNEAQ (reference sequence). This CDR3 spans 14 amino acids. V shed 5 bases, J shed 8 bases, and the junction held 9 bases outside the gene matches. CDR3 sequence: CASSPLRETHEQFF. The CDR3 bases are TGTGCCAGCAGCCCGTTGCGGGAGACCCATGAGCAGTTCTTC.

V gene TRBV7-9 combines with J gene TRBJ1-5; D gene ambiguous. This CDR3 contains 13 residues. V was pared by 5 bases and J by 5 bases, with 10 bases between. Per the germline V gene, CDR1 is SEHNR and CDR2 is FQNEAQ (reference sequence). In nucleotides, the CDR3 is TGTGCCAGCAGCGGCCTAGAGTATCAGCCCCAGCATTTT. Protein sequence: CASSGLEYQPQHF.

This chain joins TRBV4-1 and TRBJ1-5; possibly TRBD1 for D (6 bases). Germline V lookup: CDR1 MGHRA, CDR2 YSYEKL. The CDR3 runs 16 residues. V was cut by 0 bases and J by 1 base, with 10 bases left in between. The CDR3 reads CASSQETGLSNQPQHF. In DNA, the CDR3 is TGCGCCAGCAGCCAAGAGACAGGCTTAAGCAATCAGCCCCAGCATTTT.

The genes are TRBV9 and TRBJ1-1, with TRBD1 identical over 9 bases. The CDR3 consists of 15 residues. Unmatched junction bases numbered 3, after V lost 0 bases and J lost 3 bases. The germline gives CDR1 SGDLS, CDR2 YYNGEE. CDR3 amino acids: CASSVEGQGYTEAFF. The CDR3 coding sequence is TGTGCCAGCAGCGTAGAAGGACAGGGGTACACTGAAGCTTTCTTT.

The chain has TRBV7-6 and TRBJ2-7; perhaps TRBD2 as D (6 bases). Trimming stripped 0 bases from V and 7 bases from J, with 16 bases between. The CDR3 sequence is 15 residues long. CDR1 is SGHVS, CDR2 FNYEAQ, per germline. The DNA for the CDR3 is TGTGCCAGCAGCTTAGCGCGAACGGGTAGCGGTGAGCAGTACTTC. Translating it yields CASSLARTGSGEQYF.

CDR3 loop: CASSERLSRQQPQHF. The CDR3 region has the DNA TGCGCCAGCAGCGAAAGACTCTCGAGACAGCAGCCCCAGCATTTT. J is TRBJ1-5 and V is TRBV4-1; D might be TRBD1 (5 bases). The CDR3 has 15 residues. CDR1 is MGHRA and CDR2 is YSYEKL in the germline V gene. Trimming left V 5 bases short and J 7 bases short, with 18 bases between.

The rearrangement links TRBV7-2 to TRBJ2-3; the match to TRBD2 covers 11 bases. V was clipped by 6 bases and J by 5 bases; unmatched bases: 7. CDR3 length equals 15 residues. Germline V gene sequence: CDR1 SGHTA, CDR2 FQGNSA. CDR3 sequence reads: CASRHSGGGGDTQYF. CDR3 nucleotide sequence: TGTGCCAGCAGACATAGCGGGGGGGGCGGAGATACGCAGTATTTT.

J is TRBJ2-7 and V is TRBV5-1; 11 bases match TRBD2. Germline CDR1 SGHRS, CDR2 YFSETQ. The CDR3 length is 16 residues. The V segment lost 4 bases and the J segment 3 bases; nucleotides outside the gene matches: 9. In DNA form, the CDR3 reads TGCGCCAGCAGCAGAGGATTAGCGGGAGGGATCTACGAGCAGTACTTC. It codes for CASSRGLAGGIYEQYF.

The chain couples TRBV30 to TRBJ2-1; D not resolved. Germline V lookup: CDR1 GTSNPN, CDR2 SVGIG (reference sequence). V shed 0 bases and J shed 5 bases, with 5 bases lying between them. CDR3 size: 12 residues. CDR3 sequence (DNA): TGTGCCTGGAGTGTAACGGACAATGAGCAGTTCTTC. As protein: CAWSVTDNEQFF.

The V and J genes are TRBV10-1 and TRBJ1-1, with D maybe TRBD1 (5 bases). V dropped 9 bases and J dropped 0 bases, with 11 bases sitting between them. The V gene's germline CDR1 is WNHNN and CDR2 SYGVQD (reference sequence). This CDR3 is built from 13 residues. The CDR3 DNA sequence: TGCGCCAGGGGCGGGACTATGAACACTGAAGCTTTCTTT. Its translation is CARGGTMNTEAFF.

The J gene is TRBJ1-2, the V gene TRBV29-1, with TRBD1 identical over 11 bases. Germline V gene data show CDR1 as SQVTM and CDR2 as ANQGSEA. With 4 bases clipped from V and 4 bases from J, the junction kept 8 bases outside the gene matches. CDR3 length equals 15 residues. CDR3: CSVGERTGGSYGYTF. The DNA of the CDR3 is TGCAGCGTTGGGGAAAGGACAGGGGGCTCCTATGGCTACACCTTC.

V is TRBV7-9 and J is TRBJ2-2; perhaps TRBD2 as D (6 bases). CDR3 length: 17 amino acids. Trimming took off 3 bases at V and 2 bases at J, with 16 bases between the two ends. CDR1 is SEHNR and CDR2 is FQNEAQ in the germline V gene (reference sequence). CDR3 in DNA: TGTGCCAGCAGCTTCAAACGGGAGACCTCAAACACCGGGGAGCTGTTTTTT. Residues: CASSFKRETSNTGELFF.

The J gene is TRBJ2-7, the V gene TRBV28; 9 bases match TRBD1. With V trimmed by 6 bases and J by 0 bases, 9 bases remained unmatched. The germline V gene has CDR1 MDHEN and CDR2 SYDVKM. The CDR3 length is 16 residues. CDR3: CASSPVADRGSYEQYF. As DNA, the CDR3 is TGTGCCAGCAGCCCGGTTGCGGACAGGGGCTCCTACGAGCAGTACTTC.

The rearrangement links TRBV11-2 to TRBJ1-5; TRBD1 matches at 7 bases. This CDR3 comprises 15 residues. CDR1 and CDR2 from the germline V gene are SGHAT and FQNNGV. J was trimmed by 5 bases and V by 1 base; bases with no gene match: 5. This chain's CDR3 is CASSLGQGGYQPQHF. DNA of the CDR3: TGTGCCAGCAGCTTAGGACAGGGAGGATATCAGCCCCAGCATTTT. The variable domain in full, with the rest retrieved from reference TRBV11-2 and TRBJ1-5, is EAGVAQSPRYKIIEKRQSVAFWCNPISGHATLYWYQQILGQGPKLLIQFQNNGVVDDSQLPKDRFSAERLKGVDSTLKIQPAKLEDSAVYLCASSLGQGGYQPQHFGDGTRLSIL.

For the CDR3, the DNA is TGTGCCAGCAACAAAGGGGGAAACTCCTACGAGCAGTACTTC. It yields the protein CASNKGGNSYEQYF. This sequence joins TRBV11-1 and TRBJ2-7; D possibly corresponds to TRBD1 (6 bases). Trimming stripped 7 bases from V and 0 bases from J, with 13 bases between. The CDR3 contains 14 residues. The germline CDR1 and CDR2 sequences are SGHAT and FQDESV (reference sequence).